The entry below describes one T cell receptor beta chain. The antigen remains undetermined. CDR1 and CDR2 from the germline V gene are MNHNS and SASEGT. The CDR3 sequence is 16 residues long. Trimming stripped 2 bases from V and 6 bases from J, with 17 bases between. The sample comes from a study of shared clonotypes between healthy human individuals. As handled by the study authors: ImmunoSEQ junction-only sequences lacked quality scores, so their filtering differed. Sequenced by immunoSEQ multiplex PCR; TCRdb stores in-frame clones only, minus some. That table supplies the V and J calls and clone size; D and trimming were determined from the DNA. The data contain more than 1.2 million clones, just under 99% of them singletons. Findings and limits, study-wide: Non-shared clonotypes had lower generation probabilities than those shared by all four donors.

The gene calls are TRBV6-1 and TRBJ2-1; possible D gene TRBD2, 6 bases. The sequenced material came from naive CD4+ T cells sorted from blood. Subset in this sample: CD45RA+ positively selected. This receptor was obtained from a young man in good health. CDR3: CASSELSSVIANEQFF. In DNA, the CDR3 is TGTGCCAGCAGTGAACTTTCTAGCGTTATTGCCAATGAGCAGTTCTTC.